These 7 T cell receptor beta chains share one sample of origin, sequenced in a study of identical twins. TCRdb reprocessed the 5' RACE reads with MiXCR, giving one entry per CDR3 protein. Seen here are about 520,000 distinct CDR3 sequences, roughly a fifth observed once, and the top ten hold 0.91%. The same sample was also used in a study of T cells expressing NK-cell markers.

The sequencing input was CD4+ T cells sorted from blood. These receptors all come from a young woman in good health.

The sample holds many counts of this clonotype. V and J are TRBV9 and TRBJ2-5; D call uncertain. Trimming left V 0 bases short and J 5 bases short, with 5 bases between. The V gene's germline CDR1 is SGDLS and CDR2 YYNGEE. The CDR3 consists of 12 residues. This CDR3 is CASSVAGETQYF. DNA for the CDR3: TGTGCCAGCAGCGTAGCAGGCGAGACCCAGTACTTC.

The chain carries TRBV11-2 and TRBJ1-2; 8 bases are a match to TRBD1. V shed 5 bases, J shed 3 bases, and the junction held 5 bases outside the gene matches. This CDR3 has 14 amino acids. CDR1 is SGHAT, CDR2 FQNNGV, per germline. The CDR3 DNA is TGTGCCAGCAGCCCGACAGGGGCGGACTATGGCTACACCTTC. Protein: CASSPTGADYGYTF.

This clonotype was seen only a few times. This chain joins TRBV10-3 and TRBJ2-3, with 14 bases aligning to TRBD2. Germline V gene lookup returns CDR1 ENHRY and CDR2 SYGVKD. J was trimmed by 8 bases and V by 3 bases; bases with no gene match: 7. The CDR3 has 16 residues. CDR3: CAISERTSGGTGTQYF. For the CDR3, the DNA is TGTGCCATCAGTGAACGGACTAGCGGGGGGACTGGTACGCAGTATTTT.

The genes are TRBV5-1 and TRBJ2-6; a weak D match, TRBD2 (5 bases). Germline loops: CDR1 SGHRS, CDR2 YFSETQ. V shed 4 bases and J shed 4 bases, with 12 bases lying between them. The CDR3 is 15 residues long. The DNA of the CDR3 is TGCGCCAGCAGCGAGGGAGCGAACGGGGCCAACGTCCTGACTTTC. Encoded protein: CASSEGANGANVLTF.

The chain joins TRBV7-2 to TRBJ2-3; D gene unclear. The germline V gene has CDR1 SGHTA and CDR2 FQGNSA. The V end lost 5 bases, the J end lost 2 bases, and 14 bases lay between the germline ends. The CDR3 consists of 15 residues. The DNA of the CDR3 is TGTGCCAGCAGCCGGGTTGGCGGATTCACAGATACGCAGTATTTT. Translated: CASSRVGGFTDTQYF.

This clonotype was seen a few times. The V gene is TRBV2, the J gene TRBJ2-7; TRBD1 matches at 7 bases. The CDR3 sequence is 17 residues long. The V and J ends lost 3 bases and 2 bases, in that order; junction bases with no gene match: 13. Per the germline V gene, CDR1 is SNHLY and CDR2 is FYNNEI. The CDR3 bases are TGTGCCAGCAGTGAGGCGATTGACAGGGTCTTGCCCTACGAGCAGTACTTC. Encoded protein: CASSEAIDRVLPYEQYF.

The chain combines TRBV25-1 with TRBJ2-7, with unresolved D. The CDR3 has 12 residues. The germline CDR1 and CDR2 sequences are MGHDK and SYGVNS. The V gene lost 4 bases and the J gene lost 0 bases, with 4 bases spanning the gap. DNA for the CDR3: TGTGCCAGCAGTGCCCACTCCTACGAGCAGTACTTC. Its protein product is CASSAHSYEQYF.